This TCR beta chain was observed in a study of blood T cell repertoires in COVID-19. V shed 3 bases and J shed 6 bases, with 10 bases lying between them. This CDR3 comprises 13 residues. CDR1 and CDR2 from the germline V gene are LNHDA and SQIVND (reference sequence). Sequencing used immunoSEQ multiplex PCR; TCRdb keeps in-frame clones, though not all of them. The data contain almost 400,000 clones, roughly 90% of them seen just once; the ten biggest clones take up more than 0.9%. The sequence was obtained from a woman aged 25 to 39 with acute COVID-19. The chain couples TRBV19 to TRBJ2-3; the D gene is possibly TRBD2 (6 bases). Material: PBMCs or T cells enriched from blood (not recorded which). CDR3 DNA: TGTGCCAGTAGTATGGGGGAGGCCGATACGCAGTATTTT. It translates to CASSMGEADTQYF.